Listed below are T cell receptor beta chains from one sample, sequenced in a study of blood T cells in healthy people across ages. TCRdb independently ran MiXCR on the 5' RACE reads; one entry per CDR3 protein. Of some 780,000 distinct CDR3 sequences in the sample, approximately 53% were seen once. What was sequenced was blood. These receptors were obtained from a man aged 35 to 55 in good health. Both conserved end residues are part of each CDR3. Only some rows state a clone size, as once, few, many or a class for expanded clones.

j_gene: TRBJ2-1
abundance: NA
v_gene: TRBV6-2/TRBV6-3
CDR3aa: CASSPGVVYNEQFF

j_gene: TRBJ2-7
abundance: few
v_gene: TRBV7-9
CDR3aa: CASSPPGTAPYEQYF

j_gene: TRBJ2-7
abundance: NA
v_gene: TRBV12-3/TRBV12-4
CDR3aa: CASSLSPERGYEQYF

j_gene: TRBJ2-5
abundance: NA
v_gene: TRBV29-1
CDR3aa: CSLESGETQYF

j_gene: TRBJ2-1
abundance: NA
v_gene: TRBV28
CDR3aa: CASRREDLHEQFF

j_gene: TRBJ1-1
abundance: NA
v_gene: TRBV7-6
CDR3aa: CASSPSQGAEAFF

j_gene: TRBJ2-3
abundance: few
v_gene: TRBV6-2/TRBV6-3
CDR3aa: CASSFDMKTGGESDTQYF

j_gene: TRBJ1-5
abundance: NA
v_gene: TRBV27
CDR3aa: CASSPYGGNQPQHF

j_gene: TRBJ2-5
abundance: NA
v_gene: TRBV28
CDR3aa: CASNTRVETQYF

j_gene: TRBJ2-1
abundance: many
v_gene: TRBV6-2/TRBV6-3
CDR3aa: CATASSSYNEQFF

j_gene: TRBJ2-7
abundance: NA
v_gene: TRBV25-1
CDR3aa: CASSESSGSYEQYF

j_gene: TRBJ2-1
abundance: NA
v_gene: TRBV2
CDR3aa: CASKSNEQFF

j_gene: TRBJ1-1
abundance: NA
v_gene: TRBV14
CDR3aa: CASSHRGRTEAFF

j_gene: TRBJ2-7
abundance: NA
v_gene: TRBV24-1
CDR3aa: CATSGAGRTHEQYF

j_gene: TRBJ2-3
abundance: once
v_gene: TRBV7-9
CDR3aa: CASSYPGLAITDTQYF

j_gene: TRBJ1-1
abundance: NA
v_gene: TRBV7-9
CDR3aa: CAISPLVNTEAFF

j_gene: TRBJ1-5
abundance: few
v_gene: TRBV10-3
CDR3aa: CAISEGEGGQPQHF

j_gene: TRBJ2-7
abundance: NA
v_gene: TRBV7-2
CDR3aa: CASSSLAGEAYEQYF

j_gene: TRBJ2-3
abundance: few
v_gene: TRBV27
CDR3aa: CASSFRQGADTQYF

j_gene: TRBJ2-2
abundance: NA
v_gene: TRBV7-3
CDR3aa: CASSSDTTGELFF

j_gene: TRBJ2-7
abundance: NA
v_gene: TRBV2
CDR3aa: CASTETSGKVLAYEQYF

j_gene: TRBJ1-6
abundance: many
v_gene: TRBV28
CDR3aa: CATRRQVFNSPLHF

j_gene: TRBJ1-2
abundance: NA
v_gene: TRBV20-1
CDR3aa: CSAEDRVNYGYTF

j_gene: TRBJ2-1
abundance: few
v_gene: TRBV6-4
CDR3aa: CASSDLGQSRNTEQFF

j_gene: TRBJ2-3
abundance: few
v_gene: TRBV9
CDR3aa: CASSSLSGTDTQYF

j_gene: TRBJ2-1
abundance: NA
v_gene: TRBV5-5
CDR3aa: CASSSRSGGTHNEQFF

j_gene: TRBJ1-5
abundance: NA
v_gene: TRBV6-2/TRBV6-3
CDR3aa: CASSYPTGTGEGQPQHF

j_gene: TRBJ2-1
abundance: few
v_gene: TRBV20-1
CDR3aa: CSARDRLAGGREQFF

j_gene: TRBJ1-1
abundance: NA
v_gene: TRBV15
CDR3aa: CATRQGRANTEAFF

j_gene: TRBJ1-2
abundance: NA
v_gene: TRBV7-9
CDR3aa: CASSFMEGRDGYTF

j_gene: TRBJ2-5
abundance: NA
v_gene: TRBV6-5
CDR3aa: CASSYTRKLQETQYF

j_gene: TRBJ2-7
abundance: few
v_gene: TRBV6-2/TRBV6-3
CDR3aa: CASNPSQASEQYF

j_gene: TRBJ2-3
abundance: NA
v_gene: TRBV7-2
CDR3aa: CASSIQGADRATQYF

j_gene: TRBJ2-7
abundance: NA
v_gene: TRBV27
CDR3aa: CASSFYSPGQGLGEQYF

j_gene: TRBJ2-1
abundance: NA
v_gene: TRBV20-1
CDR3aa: CSARNEQFF

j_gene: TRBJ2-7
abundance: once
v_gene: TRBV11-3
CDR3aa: CASSPPPSYEQYF

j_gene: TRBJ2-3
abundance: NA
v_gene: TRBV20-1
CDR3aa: CSAHRTSGGLPTDTQYF

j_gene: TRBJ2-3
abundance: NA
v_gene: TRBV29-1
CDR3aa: CRFTGGGGTDTQYF

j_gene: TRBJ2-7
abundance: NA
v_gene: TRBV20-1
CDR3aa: CSARDMGGISYEQYF

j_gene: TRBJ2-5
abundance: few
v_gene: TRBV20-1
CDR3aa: CSGLEAFQETQYF

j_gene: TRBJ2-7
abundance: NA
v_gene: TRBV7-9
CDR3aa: CASSPDGTHNYEQYF

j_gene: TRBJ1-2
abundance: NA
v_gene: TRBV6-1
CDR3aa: CASSDTGSLNYGYTF

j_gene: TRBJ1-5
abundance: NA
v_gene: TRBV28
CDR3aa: CASSFQPPQHF

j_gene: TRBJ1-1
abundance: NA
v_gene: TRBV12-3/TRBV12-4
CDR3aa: CASSTGVYTEAFF

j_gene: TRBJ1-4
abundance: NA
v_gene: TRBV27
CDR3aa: CASGYRPGQGNEKLFF

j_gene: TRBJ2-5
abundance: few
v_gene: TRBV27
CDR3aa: CASSAPGKETQYF

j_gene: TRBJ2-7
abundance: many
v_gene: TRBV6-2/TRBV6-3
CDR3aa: CASSVRPSGRLSYEQYF

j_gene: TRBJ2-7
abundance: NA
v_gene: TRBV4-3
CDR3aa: CASSRGRLGSYEQYF

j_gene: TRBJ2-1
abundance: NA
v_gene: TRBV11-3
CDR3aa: CASSPRRDRGSYNEQFF

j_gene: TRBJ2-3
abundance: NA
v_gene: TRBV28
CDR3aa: CASSLTGEDTDTQYF

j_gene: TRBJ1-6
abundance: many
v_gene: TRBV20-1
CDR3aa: CSASGQGVFHYNSPLHF

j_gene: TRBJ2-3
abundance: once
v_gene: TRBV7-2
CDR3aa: CASSQAPTGIDTQYF

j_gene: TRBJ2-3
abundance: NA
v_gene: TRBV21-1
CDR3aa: CASSRGQSATDTQYF

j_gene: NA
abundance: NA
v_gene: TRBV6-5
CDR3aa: CASSYTGGPGETQYF